The next 11 T cell receptor beta chains were all read from a single sample in a study of T cell responses to AZD1222 COVID-19 vaccine. Generated by immunoSEQ multiplex PCR, the TCRdb table keeps only in-frame clones and is missing some. The table records about 130,000 clones, about 80% of them present only once. Sequenced here: peripheral blood, sampled on day 0 of AZD1222 vaccination. The receptor set was obtained from an adult in good health.

J is TRBJ1-5 and V is TRBV10-2; a possible D gene is TRBD1 (5 bases). Looked up from germline, CDR1 is WSHSY and CDR2 is SAAADI. CDR3 size: 13 residues. Trimming shortened V by 8 bases and J by 4 bases, and 12 bases separated the two germline ends. The CDR3 here is CASGTLRNQPQHF. CDR3 bases: TGCGCCAGCGGGACCCTGAGGAATCAGCCCCAGCATTTT.

V is TRBV27 and J is TRBJ2-4; TRBD1 matches 8 bases. The V gene's germline CDR1 is MNHEY and CDR2 SMNVEV (reference sequence). The CDR3 runs 16 residues. The ends lost 6 bases at V and 9 bases at J; junction bases unmatched: 16. In DNA form, the CDR3 reads TGTGCCAGCAGCCGAGGATCCAGGGGGCTCCGCGGCATTCAGTACTTC. Translated, it gives CASSRGSRGLRGIQYF.

The chain carries TRBV5-1 and TRBJ1-2; 7 bases agree with TRBD1. There are 13 residues in the CDR3. Unmatched junction bases numbered 6, after V lost 3 bases and J lost 7 bases. Per the germline V gene, CDR1 is SGHRS and CDR2 is YFSETQ. CDR3 nucleotides: TGCGCCAGCAGCTCTACAGGGGCACTTGGCTACACCTTC. As protein: CASSSTGALGYTF.

The V call is TRBV27, the J call TRBJ2-3; 8 nucleotides agree with TRBD1. With V trimmed by 2 bases and J by 3 bases, 7 bases remained unmatched. Germline CDR1 is MNHEY and CDR2 is SMNVEV (reference sequence). The CDR3 runs 16 residues. CDR3 sequence: CASSLKGRGPTDTQYF. CDR3 nucleotides: TGTGCCAGCAGTTTAAAAGGCAGGGGGCCAACAGATACGCAGTATTTT.

The chain links TRBV28 to TRBJ1-5; 7 bases are shared with TRBD1. The CDR3 consists of 14 residues. In germline, CDR1 is MDHEN, CDR2 SYDVKM. Losses at the gene ends were 10 bases for V and 6 bases for J; bases not matched to a gene: 12. CDR3 sequence (DNA): TGTGCCACCTCGAGACAGGGAGGGAGTCAGCCCCAGCATTTT. As protein: CATSRQGGSQPQHF. Supplemented by reference TRBV28 and TRBJ1-5, the full variable domain reads DVKVTQSSRYLVKRTGEKVFLECVQDMDHENMFWYRQDPGLGLRLIYFSYDVKMKEKGDIPEGYSVSREKKERFSLILESASTNQTSMYLCATSRQGGSQPQHFGDGTRLSIL.

This clone was seen a single time. This chain uses TRBV7-3 with TRBJ2-1, with 9 bases identical to TRBD1. The V gene end was trimmed by 5 bases and the J gene end by 4 bases; junction bases not matched to a gene: 6. The CDR3 runs to 15 residues. The germline CDR1 and CDR2 sequences are SGHTA and FQGTGA. CDR3 sequence: CASSLDRGSYNEQFF. In nucleotides, the CDR3 is TGTGCCAGCAGCCTCGACAGGGGGTCATACAATGAGCAGTTCTTC.

The rearrangement uses TRBV19 and TRBJ1-5; D is ambiguous. This CDR3 comprises 14 residues. Trimming pared 4 bases from V and 1 base from J, leaving 8 bases between. Germline CDR1 reads LNHDA; CDR2 reads SQIVND (reference sequence). The CDR3 DNA reads as TGTGCCAGTAGTAACCATGGGAGCAATCAGCCCCAGCATTTT. As protein: CASSNHGSNQPQHF.

The V call is TRBV3-1 (or the pseudogene TRBV3-2), the J call TRBJ1-3, with D possibly TRBD1 on 5 matching bases. The CDR3 is 15 residues long. V dropped 0 bases and J dropped 2 bases, with 8 bases sitting between them. CDR1 is LGHDT, CDR2 YNNKEL, per germline (reference sequence). CDR3 nucleotides: TGTGCCAGCAGCCAAGAGGCACAGGCTGGAAACACCATATATTTT. It codes for CASSQEAQAGNTIYF.

The rearrangement joins TRBV28 to TRBJ1-1; TRBD1 aligns across 7 bases. From germline, CDR1 is MDHEN and CDR2 SYDVKM. This CDR3 region has 16 residues. V lost 6 bases, J lost 11 bases, and 21 bases stayed unmatched. CDR3 nucleotides: TGTGCCAGCAGATCGCTCACAGGGGATGGTAGGTTAGGGGCTTTCTTT. It is translated as CASRSLTGDGRLGAFF.

This clone was picked up one time. This rearrangement joins TRBV5-1 to TRBJ2-2, with 7 bases matching TRBD1. From germline, CDR1 is SGHRS and CDR2 YFSETQ. The CDR3 totals 17 residues. The trim removed 2 bases at V and 6 bases at J, leaving 13 bases unmatched. The CDR3: CASSFVGGLTGAGELFF. CDR3 bases: TGCGCCAGCAGCTTTGTAGGGGGCCTAACGGGCGCCGGGGAGCTGTTTTTT.

As concerns this clone: A junction end diverges from the germline sequence, so it may reflect a read error. The chain recombines TRBV2 with TRBJ1-2, with 9 bases fitting TRBD1. This CDR3 region has 12 residues. Germline V gene lookup returns CDR1 SNHLY and CDR2 FYNNEI. The CDR3: CASSEAGQGLVF. The DNA of the CDR3 is TGTGCCAGCAGTGAAGCCGGACAGGGGCTCGTTTTC.